This TCR beta chain was obtained from a study of sequential checkpoint blockade in melanoma. Across the whole study: After both sequences, patients received maintenance nivolumab. Matched biopsies came pretreatment and at week 13 for twenty-two patients. Broader study findings: Patients with week-13 increases in T-cell fraction and clonality benefited about 30 times more often.

Treatment in this sample: randomized to nivolumab then ipilimumab (arm A) or the reverse (arm B). Patients had received no earlier DNA-damaging chemotherapy. V shed 2 bases and J shed 5 bases, with 7 bases lying between them. Germline V gene sequence: CDR1 SGHDN, CDR2 FVKESK. The CDR3 is made up of 12 amino acids. As to this clone: Its antigen remains unidentified.

Repertoires were generated with immunoSEQ multiplex PCR, while TCRdb's copy carries only in-frame clones and drops some. The sample lists around 6,200 clones, 25% to 30% occurring once. This clonotype originated in a human donor with melanoma. The specimen was tumor tissue (inferred from file names), collected from a patient given nivolumab and ipilimumab in sequence. V is TRBV14 and J is TRBJ2-7; D remains unclear. The CDR3 is CASSQLAHEQYF. The CDR3 bases are TGTGCCAGCAGCCAACTTGCCCACGAGCAGTACTTC.